This record covers a single TCR beta chain. The antigen remains unidentified. The method was immunoSEQ multiplex PCR; TCRdb's version includes in-frame clones alone and lacks a portion of them. The sample lists around 23,000 clones, over 85% occurring once. The sample belongs to a study of graft-versus-host responses after intestinal transplantation. Study details: Every one of the recipients received anti-thymocyte globulin induction and afterwards took tacrolimus and steroids for about 3 years.

With 4 bases removed from V and 0 bases from J, the gap between germline ends came to 7 bases. This CDR3 is built from 13 residues. Germline CDR1 SGDLS, CDR2 YYNGEE. General study findings and limits: Investigators detected GvH clones in recipient marrow, with some emerging earlier in ileum or blood. Association was observed between peak circulating GvH clone levels and early post-transplant HvG declines.

The sample was PBMCs, taken 18 days after transplant. This TCR was recovered from a human patient who received an intestinal transplant, so some T cells may come from the graft donor. This chain links TRBV9 with TRBJ1-1, with D perhaps TRBD1 (5 bases). CDR3 in DNA: TGTGCCAGCAGCCCGGGACTGAACACTGAAGCTTTCTTT. It is translated as CASSPGLNTEAFF.